The 10 T cell receptor beta chains below were found in one sample sequenced in a study of neurological immune-mediated disorders. TCRdb used MiXCR to reprocess the 5' RACE reads, holding one entry per CDR3 protein. Among some 47,000 distinct CDR3 sequences listed, roughly 15% were seen once. The sequenced sample consisted of PBMCs. The receptors were sampled from a man aged 60-69 years in good health.

This clonotype occurred many times. The genes are TRBV7-2 and TRBJ1-1; no definite D call. This CDR3 is 15 amino acids long. V was cut by 1 base and J by 0 bases, with 9 bases left in between. Germline V CDR1 and CDR2: SGHTA, FQGNSA. The CDR3 nucleotides read TGTGCCAGCAGCTTAGGGGCGTACCTGAACACTGAAGCTTTCTTT. It is translated as CASSLGAYLNTEAFF.

This clonotype was picked up a small number of times. A read error may explain this, as a much larger clone is one base away. The V and J genes are TRBV29-1 and TRBJ2-5; D call uncertain. From germline, CDR1 is SQVTM and CDR2 ANQGSEA. This CDR3 has 13 residues. V was clipped by 7 bases and J by 5 bases, with 17 bases between them. CDR3: CSAPGDLTETQYF. As DNA, the CDR3 is TGCAGCGCTCCGGGTGACCTTACGGAGACCCAGTACTTC.

This clonotype was counted many times. The rearrangement uses TRBV5-1 and TRBJ1-1, with a tentative D call TRBD1 (5 bases). Germline CDR1 is SGHRS and CDR2 is YFSETQ. The CDR3 totals 16 residues. V lost 2 bases and J lost 0, with 14 bases in between. CDR3 DNA: TGCGCCAGCAGCTTTGGGGGATGGAGGATGAACACTGAAGCTTTCTTT. This translates into CASSFGGWRMNTEAFF.

The table lists this clonotype with many counts. This sequence joins TRBV7-3 and TRBJ2-2, with 9 bases fitting TRBD2. The CDR3 consists of 17 residues. J was trimmed by 2 bases and V by 2 bases; bases with no gene match: 6. The germline CDR1 and CDR2 sequences are SGHTA and FQGTGA. The DNA of the CDR3 is TGTGCCAGCAGCTTAGGATTCCTAGCGGGAAACACCGGGGAGCTGTTTTTT. It encodes CASSLGFLAGNTGELFF.

The chain carries TRBV30 and TRBJ2-1, with D possibly being TRBD2 (6 bases). The V gene's germline CDR1 is GTSNPN and CDR2 SVGIG (reference sequence). CDR3 length equals 14 residues. V was pared by 4 bases and J by 1 base, with 11 bases between. The CDR3 nucleotides are TGTGCCTGGAACGGCGGGACGTCCTACAATGAGCAGTTCTTC. Protein product: CAWNGGTSYNEQFF. Complete variable domain (other parts from reference TRBV30 and TRBJ2-1): SQTIHQWPATLVQPVGSPLSLECTVEGTSNPNLYWYRQAAGRGLQLLFYSVGIGQISSEVPQNLSASRPQDRQFILSSKKLLLSDSGFYLCAWNGGTSYNEQFFGPGTRLTVL.

This clonotype came up many times. This sequence joins TRBV7-2 and TRBJ1-1; D is unresolved. The CDR3 totals 16 residues. Trimming left V 5 bases short and J 2 bases short, with 18 bases between. The germline CDR1 and CDR2 sequences are SGHTA and FQGNSA. The CDR3 nucleotides are TGTGCCAGCAGCCCCGGAGGGTCCTACTTCAACACTGAAGCTTTCTTT. Its translation is CASSPGGSYFNTEAFF.

This clonotype was seen repeatedly, ten times or more. The chain joins TRBV29-1 to TRBJ2-3; D call uncertain. Germline V gene lookup returns CDR1 SQVTM and CDR2 ANQGSEA. This CDR3 spans 15 amino acids. The germline V and J ends were trimmed by 2 bases and 6 bases, with 18 bases remaining between them. Here the CDR3 DNA reads TGCAGCGTTGAAAATCGGTCATCCCACCGGGATACGCAGTATTTT. Translating it yields CSVENRSSHRDTQYF.

This rearrangement joins TRBV30 to TRBJ1-2, with D hard to call. V lost 4 bases and J lost 8, with 14 bases in between. The length of the CDR3 is 12 residues. Germline V gene data show CDR1 as GTSNPN and CDR2 as SVGIG (reference sequence). Written as DNA, the CDR3 is TGTGCCTGGACCTACGGGTCGCAGGGCTACACCTTC. Translation gives CAWTYGSQGYTF.

This clonotype was detected ten times or more. The chain is built from TRBV4-2 and TRBJ2-1; 10 bases match TRBD2. This CDR3 region has 18 residues. V shed 0 bases, J shed 7 bases, and the junction held 12 bases outside the gene matches. Germline V gene lookup returns CDR1 LGHNA and CDR2 YNFKEQ. The CDR3 sequence: CASSQEEGLAGAGNEQFF. CDR3 in DNA: TGTGCCAGCAGCCAAGAGGAGGGGCTAGCGGGAGCTGGGAATGAGCAGTTCTTC.

This clonotype was seen at least ten times. The gene calls are TRBV20-1 and TRBJ2-5; tentative D call: TRBD1 (5 bases). Germline loops: CDR1 DFQATT, CDR2 SNEGSKA (reference sequence). The length of the CDR3 is 12 residues. V lost 8 bases and J 5 bases, leaving 15 bases between the germline ends. DNA for the CDR3: TGCAGTAACCTCGCAGGGCGGGAGACCCAGTACTTC. This encodes CSNLAGRETQYF.